The TCR beta chain described here comes from a study of blood T cell repertoires in COVID-19. CDR1 and CDR2 from the germline V gene are MNHEY and SMNVEV (reference sequence). The CDR3 is 15 amino acids. Deletions cut 0 bases from V and 8 bases from J, with 16 bases between. The method was immunoSEQ multiplex PCR; TCRdb's version includes in-frame clones alone and lacks a portion of them. The sample includes about 160,000 clones, around four fifths of them seen just once. Sequenced input: PBMCs or T cells enriched from blood (not recorded which). This TCR came from a woman in her 50s in a cohort exposed to, infected with or recovered from COVID-19 (not recorded which). The chain is built from TRBV27 and TRBJ1-2; D possibly corresponds to TRBD1 (5 bases). The CDR3 region has the DNA TGTGCCAGCAGTTTATCGAAACTCACAGGATTAGGCTACACCTTC. Its protein is CASSLSKLTGLGYTF.